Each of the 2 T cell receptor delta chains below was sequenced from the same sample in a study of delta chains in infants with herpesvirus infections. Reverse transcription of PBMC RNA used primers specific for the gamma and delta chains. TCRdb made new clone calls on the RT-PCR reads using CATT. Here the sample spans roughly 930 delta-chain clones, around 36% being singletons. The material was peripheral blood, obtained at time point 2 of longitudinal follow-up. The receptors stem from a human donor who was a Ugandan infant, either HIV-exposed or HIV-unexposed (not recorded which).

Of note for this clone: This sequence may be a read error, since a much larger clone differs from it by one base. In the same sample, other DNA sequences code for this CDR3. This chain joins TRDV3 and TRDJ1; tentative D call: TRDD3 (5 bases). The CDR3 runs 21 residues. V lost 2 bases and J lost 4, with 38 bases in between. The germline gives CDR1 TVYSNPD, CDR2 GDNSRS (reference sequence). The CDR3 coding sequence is TGTGCCTTTCTGCAAAATTCCCACGATTCGTATTGGGGCCAAAGGGACGATAAACTCATCTTT. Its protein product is CAFLQNSHDSYWGQRDDKLIF. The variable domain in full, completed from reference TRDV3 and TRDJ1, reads CDKVTQSSPDQTVASGSEVVLLCTYDTVYSNPDLFWYRIRPDYSFQFVFYGDNSRSEGADFTQGRFSVKHILTQKAFHLVISPVRTEDSATYYCAFLQNSHDSYWGQRDDKLIFGKGTRVTVEP.

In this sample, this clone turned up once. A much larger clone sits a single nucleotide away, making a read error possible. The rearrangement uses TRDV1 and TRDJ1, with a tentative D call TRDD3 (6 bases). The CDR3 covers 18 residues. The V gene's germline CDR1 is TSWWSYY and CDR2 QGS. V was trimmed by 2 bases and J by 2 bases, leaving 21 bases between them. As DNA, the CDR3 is TGTGCTCTTGGGGAATGGGCCCGGTACAAGGGGGGAACCGATAAACTCATCTTT. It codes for CALGEWARYKGGTDKLIF.